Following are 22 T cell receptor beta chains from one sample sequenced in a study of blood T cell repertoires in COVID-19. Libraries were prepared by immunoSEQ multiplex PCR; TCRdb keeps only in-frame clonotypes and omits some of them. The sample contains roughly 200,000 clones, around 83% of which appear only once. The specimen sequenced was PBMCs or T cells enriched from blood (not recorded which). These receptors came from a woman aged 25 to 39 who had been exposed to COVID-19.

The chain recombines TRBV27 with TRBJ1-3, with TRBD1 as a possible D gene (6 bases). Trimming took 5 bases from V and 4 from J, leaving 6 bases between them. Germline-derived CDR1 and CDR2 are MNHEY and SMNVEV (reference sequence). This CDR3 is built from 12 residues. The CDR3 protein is CASSDRGNTIYF. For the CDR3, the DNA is TGTGCCAGCAGTGACAGGGGAAACACCATATATTTT.

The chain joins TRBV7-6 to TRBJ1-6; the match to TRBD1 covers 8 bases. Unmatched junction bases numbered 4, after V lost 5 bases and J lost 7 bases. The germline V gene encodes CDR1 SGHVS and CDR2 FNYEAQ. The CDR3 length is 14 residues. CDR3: CASSAGGPNSPLHF. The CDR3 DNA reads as TGTGCCAGCAGCGCAGGGGGCCCCAATTCACCCCTCCACTTT.

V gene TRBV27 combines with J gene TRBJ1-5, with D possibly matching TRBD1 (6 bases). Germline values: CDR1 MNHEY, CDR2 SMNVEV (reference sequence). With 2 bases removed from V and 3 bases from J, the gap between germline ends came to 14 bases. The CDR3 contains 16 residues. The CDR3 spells CASSLNRGGYNQPQHF. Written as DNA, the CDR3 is TGTGCCAGCAGTTTAAACCGAGGGGGATACAATCAGCCCCAGCATTTT.

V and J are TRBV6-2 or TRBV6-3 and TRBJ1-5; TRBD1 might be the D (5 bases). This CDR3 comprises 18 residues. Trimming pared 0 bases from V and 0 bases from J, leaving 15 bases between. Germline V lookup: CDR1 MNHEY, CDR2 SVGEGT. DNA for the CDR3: TGTGCCAGCAGTTACTCACCAGGGAGGGGATATAGCAATCAGCCCCAGCATTTT. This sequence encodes CASSYSPGRGYSNQPQHF.

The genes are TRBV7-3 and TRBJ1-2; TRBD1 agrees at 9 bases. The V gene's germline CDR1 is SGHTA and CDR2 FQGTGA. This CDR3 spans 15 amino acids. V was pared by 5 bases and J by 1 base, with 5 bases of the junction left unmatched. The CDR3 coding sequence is TGTGCCAGCAGCCCCCGGACAGGGGTTAACTATGGCTACACCTTC. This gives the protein CASSPRTGVNYGYTF.

The CDR3 protein is CASSSDLGRGETQYF. Here the CDR3 DNA reads TGTGCCAGCAGTTCGGACCTCGGGAGGGGAGAGACCCAGTACTTC. The gene calls are TRBV7-9 and TRBJ2-5; 8 bases are a match to TRBD2. Unmatched junction bases numbered 10, after V lost 6 bases and J lost 4 bases. The germline V gene has CDR1 SEHNR and CDR2 FQNEAQ (reference sequence). The CDR3 covers 15 residues.

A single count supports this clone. The CDR3 bases are TGTGCCAGTAGTATCCCCGCGGACAGGGGTACCGGGGAGCTGTTTTTT. Translating gives CASSIPADRGTGELFF. The chain has TRBV19 and TRBJ2-2; 9 bases line up with TRBD1. The CDR3 consists of 16 residues. The V gene's germline CDR1 is LNHDA and CDR2 SQIVND (reference sequence). After removal of 3 bases from V and 5 bases from J, the junction contained 7 bases not matched to a gene.

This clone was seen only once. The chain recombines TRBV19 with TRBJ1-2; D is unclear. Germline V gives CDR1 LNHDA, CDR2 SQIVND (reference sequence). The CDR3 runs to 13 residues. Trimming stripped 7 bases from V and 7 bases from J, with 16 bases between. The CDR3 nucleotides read TGTGCCAGTAAAGGTGGCACATCGGGTGGCTACACCTTC. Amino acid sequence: CASKGGTSGGYTF. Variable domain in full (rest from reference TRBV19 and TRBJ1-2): DGGITQSPKYLFRKEGQNVTLSCEQNLNHDAMYWYRQDPGQGLRLIYYSQIVNDFQKGDIAEGYSVSREKKESFPLTVTSAQKNPTAFYLCASKGGTSGGYTFGSGTRLTVV.

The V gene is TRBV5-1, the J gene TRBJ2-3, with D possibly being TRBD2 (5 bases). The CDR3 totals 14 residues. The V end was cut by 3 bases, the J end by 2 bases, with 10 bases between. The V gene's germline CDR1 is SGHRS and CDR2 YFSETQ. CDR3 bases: TGCGCCAGCAGCTCGGAGGCACCCACAGATACGCAGTATTTT. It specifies CASSSEAPTDTQYF. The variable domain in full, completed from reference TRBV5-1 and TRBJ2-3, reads KAGVTQTPRYLIKTRGQQVTLSCSPISGHRSVSWYQQTPGQGLQFLFEYFSETQRNKGNFPGRFSGRQFSNSRSEMNVSTLELGDSALYLCASSSEAPTDTQYFGPGTRLTVL.

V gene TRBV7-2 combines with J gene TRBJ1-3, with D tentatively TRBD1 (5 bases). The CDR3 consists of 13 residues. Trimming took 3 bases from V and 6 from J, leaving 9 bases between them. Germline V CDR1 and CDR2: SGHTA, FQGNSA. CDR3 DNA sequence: TGTGCCAGCAGCTTTACAGGTCAAAACACCATATATTTT. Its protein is CASSFTGQNTIYF.

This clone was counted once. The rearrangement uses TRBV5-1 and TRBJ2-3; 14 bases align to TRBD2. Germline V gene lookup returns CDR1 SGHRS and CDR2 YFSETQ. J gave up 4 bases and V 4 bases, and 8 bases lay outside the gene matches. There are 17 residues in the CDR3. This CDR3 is CASSPERLAGGPDTQYF. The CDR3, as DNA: TGCGCCAGCAGCCCGGAACGACTAGCGGGGGGGCCAGATACGCAGTATTTT.

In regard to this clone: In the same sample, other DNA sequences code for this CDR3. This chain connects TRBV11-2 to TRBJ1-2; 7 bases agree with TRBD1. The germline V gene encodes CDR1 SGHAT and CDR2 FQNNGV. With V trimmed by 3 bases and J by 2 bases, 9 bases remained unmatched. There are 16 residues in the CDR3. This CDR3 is CASSLGRTGPNYGYTF. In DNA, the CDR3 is TGTGCCAGCAGCTTGGGGAGGACAGGACCGAACTATGGCTACACCTTC.

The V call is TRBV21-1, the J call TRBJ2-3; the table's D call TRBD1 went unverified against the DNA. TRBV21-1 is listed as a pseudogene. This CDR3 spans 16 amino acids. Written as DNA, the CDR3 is TGTGCCAGCAGCAAAGTGGGGCGGCACAACACAGATACGCAGTATTTT. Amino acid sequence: CASSKVGRHNTDTQYF.

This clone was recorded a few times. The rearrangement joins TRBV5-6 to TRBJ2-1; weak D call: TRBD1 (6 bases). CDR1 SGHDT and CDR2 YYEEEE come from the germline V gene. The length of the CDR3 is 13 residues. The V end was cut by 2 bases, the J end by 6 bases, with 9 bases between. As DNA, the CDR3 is TGTGCCAGCAGCTTCAGAGGGGGCAATGAGCAGTTCTTC. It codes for CASSFRGGNEQFF.

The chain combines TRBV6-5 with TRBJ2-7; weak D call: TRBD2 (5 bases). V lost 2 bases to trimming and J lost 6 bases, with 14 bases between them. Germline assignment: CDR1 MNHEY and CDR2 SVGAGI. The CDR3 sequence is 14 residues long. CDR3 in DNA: TGTGCCAGCAGTTACGGCATTCGGAGGCCCGAGCAGTACTTC. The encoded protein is CASSYGIRRPEQYF.

CDR3 DNA sequence: TGTGCCAGCAGCCAAGGGGGTAGTATAATTGGGTCCTACGAGCAGTACTTC. This gives the protein CASSQGGSIIGSYEQYF. This rearrangement joins TRBV7-2 to TRBJ2-7; D is possibly TRBD1 (6 bases). Trimming removed 5 bases at V and 1 base at J, with 21 bases between. Germline V CDR1 and CDR2: SGHTA, FQGNSA. The CDR3 runs to 17 residues. Variable domain in full (rest from reference TRBV7-2 and TRBJ2-7): GAGVSQSPSNKVTEKGKDVELRCDPISGHTALYWYRQSLGQGLEFLIYFQGNSAPDKSGLPSDRFSAERTGGSVSTLTIQRTQQEDSAVYLCASSQGGSIIGSYEQYFGPGTRLTVT.

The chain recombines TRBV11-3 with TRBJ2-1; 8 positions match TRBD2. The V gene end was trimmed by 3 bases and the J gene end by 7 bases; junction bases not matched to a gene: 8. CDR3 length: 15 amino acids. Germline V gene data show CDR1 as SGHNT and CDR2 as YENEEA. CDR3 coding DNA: TGTGCCAGCAGCTTCGGGGGGGCCGGTCCGAATGAGCAGTTCTTC. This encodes CASSFGGAGPNEQFF.

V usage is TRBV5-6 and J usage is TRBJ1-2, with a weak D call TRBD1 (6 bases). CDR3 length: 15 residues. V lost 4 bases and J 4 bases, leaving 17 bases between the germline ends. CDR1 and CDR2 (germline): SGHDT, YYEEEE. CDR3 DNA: TGTGCCAGCAGCCCCTGGAGTACAGGGCTCTATGGCTACACCTTC. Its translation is CASSPWSTGLYGYTF.

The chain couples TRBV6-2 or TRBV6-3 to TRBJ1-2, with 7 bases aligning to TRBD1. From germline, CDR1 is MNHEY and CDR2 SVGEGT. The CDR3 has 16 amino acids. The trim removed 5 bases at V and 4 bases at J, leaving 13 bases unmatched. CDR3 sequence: CASSQTGTASPYGYTF. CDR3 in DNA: TGTGCCAGCAGTCAAACGGGGACAGCCTCCCCCTATGGCTACACCTTC.

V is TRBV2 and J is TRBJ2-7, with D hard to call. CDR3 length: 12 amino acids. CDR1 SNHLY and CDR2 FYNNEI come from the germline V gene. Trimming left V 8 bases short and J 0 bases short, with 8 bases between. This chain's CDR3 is CASGVSSYEQYF. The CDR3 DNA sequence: TGTGCCAGCGGTGTCAGCTCCTACGAGCAGTACTTC. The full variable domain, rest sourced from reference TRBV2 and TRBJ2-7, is EPEVTQTPSHQVTQMGQEVILRCVPISNHLYFYWYRQILGQKVEFLVSFYNNEISEKSEIFDDQFSVERPDGSNFTLKIRSTKLEDSAMYFCASGVSSYEQYFGPGTRLTVT.

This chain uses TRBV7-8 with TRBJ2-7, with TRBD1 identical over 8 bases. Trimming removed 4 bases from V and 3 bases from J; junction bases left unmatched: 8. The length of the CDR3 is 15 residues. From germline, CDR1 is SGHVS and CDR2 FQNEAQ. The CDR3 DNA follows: TGTGCCAGCAGCTCCCTGGACAGGGAAGACTACGAGCAGTACTTC. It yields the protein CASSSLDREDYEQYF.

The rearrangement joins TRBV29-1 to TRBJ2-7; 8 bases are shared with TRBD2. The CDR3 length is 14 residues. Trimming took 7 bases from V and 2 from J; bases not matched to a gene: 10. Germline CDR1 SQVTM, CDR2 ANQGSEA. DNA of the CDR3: TGCAGCGCGAGTCTAGCGGGCGTACCCTACGAGCAGTACTTC. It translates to CSASLAGVPYEQYF.